This record looks at one TCR beta chain sequence and its context. V lost 5 bases and J 2 bases, leaving 7 bases between the germline ends. Germline V gene data show CDR1 as KGHDR and CDR2 as SFDVKD. The CDR3 contains 13 residues. This sample stems from a study of T cell responses to AZD1222 COVID-19 vaccine. Assay: immunoSEQ multiplex PCR; the TCRdb copy retains only in-frame clones and omits some. The table records 130,000 or so clones, around 90% of them present only once. This clonotype was sampled from an adult who received the AZD1222 COVID-19 vaccine. This specimen was peripheral blood, taken 28 days after the second AZD1222 dose. The chain recombines TRBV24-1 with TRBJ2-3; D is ambiguous. The CDR3 sequence is CATSGRNTDTQYF. Written as DNA, the CDR3 is TGTGCCACCAGTGGTAGGAACACAGATACGCAGTATTTT.